The TCR beta chain under discussion was sequenced for a study of blood T cell repertoires in COVID-19. Study at large: Material from acute and convalescent COVID-19 was sourced from the United States, Italy and Spain. From T cells, B-cell-depleted T cells, or PBMCs came the material, which was cDNA or gDNA.

This CDR3 has 17 residues. V lost 2 bases to trimming and J lost 1 base; unmatched junction nucleotides: 5. Germline CDR1 MDHEN, CDR2 SYDVKM. Per the original methods: Estimation of nucleated cell counts relied on the amplification of reference gene primers. Repertoires were generated with immunoSEQ multiplex PCR, while TCRdb's copy carries only in-frame clones and drops some. Clone size and V and J calls were adopted from that table, with D and trimming inferred from the DNA. The sample consists of about 44,000 clones, about 88% of them appearing once. The receptor was isolated from a man aged 70-80 years with active COVID-19. V is TRBV28 and J is TRBJ2-6; the match to TRBD1 covers 7 bases. Sequencing input: peripheral blood. CDR3: CASSLIGGGSGANVLTF. The CDR3 coding sequence is TGTGCCAGCAGTTTAATAGGGGGCGGGTCTGGGGCCAACGTCCTGACTTTC.